The 10 T cell receptor beta chains below come from one sample, sequenced in a study of OX40 agonist ivuxolimab in advanced cancers. TCRdb's table, derived via immunoSEQ multiplex PCR, lists solely in-frame clones and lacks some. The sample lists tens of thousands of clones; 87% were seen once. Sequenced here: CD4+ or CD8+ T cells sorted from blood, sampled in a trial of the OX40 agonist ivuxolimab. Receptors originate from an adult with an advanced solid tumor such as melanoma, head and neck, liver or kidney cancer.

The V call is TRBV19, the J call TRBJ1-1; 10 bases map to TRBD1. The CDR3 length is 15 residues. With V trimmed by 3 bases and J by 3 bases, 4 bases remained unmatched. Per the germline V gene, CDR1 is LNHDA and CDR2 is SQIVND (reference sequence). This chain's CDR3 is CASSIGTGVDTEAFF. The CDR3 DNA reads as TGTGCCAGTAGTATCGGGACAGGGGTGGACACTGAAGCTTTCTTT.

The chain recombines TRBV19 with TRBJ1-6; 10 nucleotides line up with TRBD1. The CDR3 covers 16 residues. Germline V gene data show CDR1 as LNHDA and CDR2 as SQIVND (reference sequence). The V segment lost 5 bases and the J segment 6 bases; nucleotides outside the gene matches: 7. CDR3 DNA: TGTGCCAGTAGTGGCGGGACAGGGGTCCGTAATTCACCCCTCCACTTT. Its protein is CASSGGTGVRNSPLHF.

CDR3 in amino acids: CASSPLLRQGGDEQFF. The CDR3, as DNA: TGTGCCAGCTCACCGCTATTGAGACAGGGGGGGGATGAGCAGTTCTTC. The chain is built from TRBV18 and TRBJ2-1; 9 positions match TRBD1. The V and J ends lost 3 bases and 8 bases, in that order; junction bases with no gene match: 11. CDR1 and CDR2 (germline): KGHSH, LQKENI. The CDR3 totals 16 residues.

This chain connects TRBV5-6 to TRBJ2-7, with TRBD2 matching 15 bases. The CDR3 is 18 amino acids. Per germline, CDR1 SGHDT and CDR2 YYEEEE. The J segment lost 1 base and the V segment lost 4 bases, leaving 9 bases of the junction unmatched. The CDR3 region has the DNA TGTGCCAGCAGCATGGACGGACTAGCGGGAGGGGTATCCTACGAGCAGTACTTC. The encoded protein is CASSMDGLAGGVSYEQYF.

This sequence joins TRBV20-1 and TRBJ2-7; no reliable D call. The CDR3 runs to 11 residues. V dropped 4 bases and J dropped 5 bases, with 9 bases sitting between them. CDR1 is DFQATT, CDR2 SNEGSKA, per germline (reference sequence). The CDR3 nucleotides read TGCAGTGCTACCCTCTACCACGAGCAGTACTTC. The encoded protein is CSATLYHEQYF.

The chain links TRBV19 to TRBJ1-2, with D perhaps TRBD1 (5 bases). Germline-derived CDR1 and CDR2 are LNHDA and SQIVND (reference sequence). This CDR3 has 13 amino acids. The V gene lost 10 bases and the J gene lost 3 bases, with 15 bases spanning the gap. CDR3 sequence: CATSLGQDYGYTF. In nucleotides, the CDR3 is TGTGCCACCAGCCTCGGACAAGACTATGGCTACACCTTC.

This chain links TRBV19 with TRBJ2-2; D is undetermined. Germline V CDR1 and CDR2: LNHDA, SQIVND (reference sequence). Deletions cut 10 bases from V and 0 bases from J, with 12 bases between. This CDR3 is 14 amino acids long. Here the CDR3 reads CATVRAANTGELFF. CDR3 DNA sequence: TGTGCCACAGTACGGGCGGCGAACACCGGGGAGCTGTTTTTT.

Concerning this clone: A junction boundary mismatches the germline segment, possibly from a read error. The rearrangement links TRBV7-8 to TRBJ2-1, with 12 bases matching TRBD2. CDR1 is SGHVS, CDR2 FQNEAQ, per germline. This CDR3 region has 16 residues. CDR3 coding DNA: TGTGCCAGCAGCCTAGCCCGACTAGCGGGGGACAATGAGCAGTTCTTC. Protein product: CASSLARLAGDNEQFF.

This clone was observed once. This rearrangement joins TRBV30 to TRBJ1-5, with TRBD1 identical over 7 bases. CDR3 length equals 15 residues. Germline trimming cut 4 bases from V and 5 bases from J; bases unmatched to any gene: 11. Germline CDR1 is GTSNPN and CDR2 is SVGIG (reference sequence). The CDR3 protein is CAWTMPGQRHQPQHF. The CDR3 region has the DNA TGTGCCTGGACCATGCCGGGACAGCGGCATCAGCCCCAGCATTTT.

The rearrangement joins TRBV11-2 to TRBJ1-1; D ambiguous. Germline V gene data show CDR1 as SGHAT and CDR2 as FQNNGV. Between the trimmed V and J ends, which lost 3 bases and 10 bases, there was a span of 12 bases. The CDR3 is made up of 12 amino acids. As DNA, the CDR3 is TGTGCCAGCAGCTTCCGGACCACGCGAGCTTTCTTT. Protein product: CASSFRTTRAFF.